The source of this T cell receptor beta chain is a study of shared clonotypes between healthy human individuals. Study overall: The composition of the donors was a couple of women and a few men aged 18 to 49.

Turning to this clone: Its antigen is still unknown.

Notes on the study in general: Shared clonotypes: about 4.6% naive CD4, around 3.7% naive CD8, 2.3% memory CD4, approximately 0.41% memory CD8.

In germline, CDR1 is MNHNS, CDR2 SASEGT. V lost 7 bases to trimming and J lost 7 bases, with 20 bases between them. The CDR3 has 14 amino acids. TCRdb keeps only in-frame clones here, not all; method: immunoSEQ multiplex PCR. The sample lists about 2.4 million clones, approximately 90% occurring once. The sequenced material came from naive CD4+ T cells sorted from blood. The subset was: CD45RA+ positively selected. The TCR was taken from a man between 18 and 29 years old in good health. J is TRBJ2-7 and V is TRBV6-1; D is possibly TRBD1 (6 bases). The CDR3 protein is CASTPGPNRVEQYF. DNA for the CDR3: TGTGCCAGCACCCCGGGACCTAACAGGGTTGAGCAGTACTTC.